Each of the 24 T cell receptor beta chains below was sequenced from the same sample in a study of shared clonotypes between healthy human individuals. The protocol was immunoSEQ multiplex PCR, while the TCRdb copy is restricted to in-frame clones and leaves out a portion. Of approximately 640,000 clones in the sample, 72% were seen once. Sequencing was performed on memory CD4+ T cells sorted from blood. The subset here: CD45RA-negative fraction. Every receptor here comes from a woman in her twenties or thirties in good health.

This clone was counted between two and nine times. This rearrangement joins TRBV19 to TRBJ2-7, with TRBD2 matching 13 bases. CDR1 and CDR2 (germline): LNHDA, SQIVND (reference sequence). The trim removed 5 bases at V and 7 bases at J, leaving 14 bases unmatched. There are 17 residues in the CDR3. CDR3 in amino acids: CASSLSGTSGAGGEQYF. CDR3 DNA: TGTGCCAGTAGTCTCTCCGGGACTAGCGGGGCCGGAGGGGAGCAGTACTTC. The full variable domain, its missing parts supplied by reference TRBV19 and TRBJ2-7, is DGGITQSPKYLFRKEGQNVTLSCEQNLNHDAMYWYRQDPGQGLRLIYYSQIVNDFQKGDIAEGYSVSREKKESFPLTVTSAQKNPTAFYLCASSLSGTSGAGGEQYFGPGTRLTVT.

This clone is a singleton in its sample. The V and J genes are TRBV19 and TRBJ2-1; no firm D call. The CDR3 sequence is 14 residues long. Germline lookup yields CDR1 LNHDA and CDR2 SQIVND (reference sequence). Trimming cost V 3 bases and J 4 bases, with 10 bases left between them. The DNA for the CDR3 is TGTGCCAGTAGTATGGGCCTAATATACAATGAGCAGTTCTTC. As protein: CASSMGLIYNEQFF.

The chain combines TRBV6-6 with TRBJ1-5; D call uncertain. Per germline, CDR1 MNHNY and CDR2 SVGAGI (reference sequence). This CDR3 is 14 amino acids long. The V gene lost 7 bases and the J gene lost 0 bases, with 10 bases spanning the gap. The chain's CDR3 is CASTGRGSNQPQHF. In DNA form, the CDR3 reads TGTGCCAGCACAGGACGCGGTAGCAATCAGCCCCAGCATTTT.

The CDR3 sequence: CASSNTRDTQYF. The DNA of the CDR3 is TGTGCCAGCAGTAATACTCGGGATACGCAGTATTTT. The V call is TRBV28, the J call TRBJ2-3; D is unresolved. This CDR3 is 12 amino acids long. Germline CDR1 reads MDHEN; CDR2 reads SYDVKM. The V end lost 5 bases, the J end lost 6 bases, and 9 bases lay between the germline ends.

This clone was observed a handful of times. The V and J genes are TRBV29-1 and TRBJ1-1, with D unresolved. This CDR3 has 14 residues. The germline V gene has CDR1 SQVTM and CDR2 ANQGSEA. The CDR3 sequence is CSIENPPLNTEAFF. The CDR3, as DNA: TGCAGTATAGAAAATCCCCCGCTGAACACTGAAGCTTTCTTT.

Concerning this clone itself: A far larger clone is a single base away, which makes a read error likely. The V call is TRBV29-1, the J call TRBJ2-4; a weak D match, TRBD1 (6 bases). CDR1 is SQVTM and CDR2 is ANQGSEA in the germline V gene. The V and J ends lost 5 bases and 5 bases respectively, with 10 bases between them. This CDR3 spans 12 amino acids. The DNA for the CDR3 is TGCAGCGTTAAAGGGACACAAAACATTCAGTACTTC. Amino acids: CSVKGTQNIQYF.

V usage is TRBV5-4 and J usage is TRBJ2-5, with D maybe TRBD2 (6 bases). The CDR3 sequence is 14 residues long. Trimming stripped 0 bases from V and 4 bases from J, with 10 bases between. Germline V gene lookup returns CDR1 SGHNT and CDR2 YYREEE (reference sequence). As DNA, the CDR3 is TGTGCCAGCAGCTTGGCGGGAGCGGGAGAGACCCAGTACTTC. Its translation is CASSLAGAGETQYF.

Here the CDR3 DNA reads TGCGCCAGCAGCCACCGAGGGCAAGGGGATCGAGAGACCCAGTACTTC. This encodes CASSHRGQGDRETQYF. The chain uses TRBV4-1 and TRBJ2-5; possibly TRBD1 or TRBD2 for D (5 bases each). V was shortened by 3 bases and J by 4 bases, with 18 bases between the two germline ends. The CDR3 extends over 16 amino acids. Germline V gives CDR1 MGHRA, CDR2 YSYEKL.

The V call is TRBV7-9, the J call TRBJ1-3; TRBD1 agrees at 7 bases. CDR1 and CDR2 (germline): SEHNR, FQNEAQ (reference sequence). J gave up 0 bases and V 5 bases, and 7 bases lay outside the gene matches. CDR3 length: 16 residues. CDR3 coding DNA: TGTGCCAGCAGCCTTACGACAGGGATCTCTGGAAACACCATATATTTT. This gives the protein CASSLTTGISGNTIYF.

The chain carries TRBV19 and TRBJ2-3, with 12 bases matching TRBD2. The CDR3 is made up of 18 amino acids. V lost 5 bases, J lost 5 bases, and 14 bases stayed unmatched. CDR1 and CDR2 from the germline V gene are LNHDA and SQIVND (reference sequence). For the CDR3, the DNA is TGTGCCAGTAGTCTGACTAGCGGGAGAACTTCGTTGAGAGATACGCAGTATTTT. This sequence encodes CASSLTSGRTSLRDTQYF.

In its sample, this clone was seen a few times. The chain employs TRBV19 and TRBJ1-2, with a possible D match to TRBD1 (6 bases). Trimming pared 5 bases from V and 4 bases from J, leaving 17 bases between. The CDR3 covers 15 residues. The germline CDR1 and CDR2 sequences are LNHDA and SQIVND (reference sequence). The CDR3 sequence is CASSPDYREIYGYTF. The CDR3 DNA sequence: TGTGCCAGTAGTCCCGATTACAGGGAAATCTATGGCTACACCTTC.

Concerning this clone: The identical CDR3 is also encoded by other nucleotide sequences in the sample. This chain joins TRBV28 and TRBJ2-7; D is possibly TRBD2 (5 bases). Germline-derived CDR1 and CDR2 are MDHEN and SYDVKM. This CDR3 is built from 13 residues. The V end lost 5 bases, the J end lost 4 bases, and 12 bases lay between the germline ends. The DNA of the CDR3 is TGTGCCAGCAGTCCCGCCCGGGGTTACGAGCAGTACTTC. Residues: CASSPARGYEQYF.

The chain uses TRBV11-2 and TRBJ2-5; perhaps TRBD1 as D (6 bases). The V end was cut by 1 base, the J end by 5 bases, with 26 bases between. Germline assignment: CDR1 SGHAT and CDR2 FQNNGV. The CDR3 length is 19 residues. CDR3 residues: CASSLATFRGGRNRETQYF. The CDR3 DNA reads TGTGCCAGCAGCTTAGCAACCTTTCGAGGGGGTAGGAACCGGGAGACCCAGTACTTC.

The chain combines TRBV27 with TRBJ2-7; D not certain. There are 14 residues in the CDR3. The germline gives CDR1 MNHEY, CDR2 SMNVEV (reference sequence). The V gene lost 2 bases and the J gene lost 2 bases, with 10 bases spanning the gap. The CDR3 bases are TGTGCCAGCAGTTTAGCCGGACCCCCCTACGAGCAGTACTTC. This translates into CASSLAGPPYEQYF.

This clone was seen ten or more times. The sample has other DNA sequences that encode this CDR3 too. The V call is TRBV19, the J call TRBJ2-2, with TRBD1 as a possible D gene (6 bases). Germline CDR1 is LNHDA and CDR2 is SQIVND (reference sequence). Trimming stripped 6 bases from V and 6 bases from J, with 11 bases between. The CDR3 is 13 residues long. CDR3 in amino acids: CASSNRVPGELFF. DNA for the CDR3: TGTGCCAGTAGCAACAGGGTCCCCGGGGAGCTGTTTTTT.

The gene calls are TRBV7-9 and TRBJ2-2, with D perhaps being TRBD1 or TRBD2 (6 bases each). This CDR3 has 16 amino acids. Germline V gene data show CDR1 as SEHNR and CDR2 as FQNEAQ (reference sequence). Trimming cost V 5 bases and J 5 bases, with 18 bases left between them. The CDR3 loop reads CASSPRETGRTGELFF. The CDR3 DNA is TGTGCCAGCAGCCCCCGGGAAACAGGGAGGACCGGGGAGCTGTTTTTT.

The rearrangement uses TRBV5-1 and TRBJ2-7; no reliable D call. The CDR3 totals 15 residues. V shed 2 bases and J shed 4 bases, with 16 bases lying between them. Germline V gene lookup returns CDR1 SGHRS and CDR2 YFSETQ. The CDR3 here is CASSFEASPYYEQYF. The CDR3 DNA reads TGCGCCAGCAGCTTCGAGGCATCCCCCTATTACGAGCAGTACTTC. Together with reference TRBV5-1 and TRBJ2-7, the CDR3 gives the full variable domain: KAGVTQTPRYLIKTRGQQVTLSCSPISGHRSVSWYQQTPGQGLQFLFEYFSETQRNKGNFPGRFSGRQFSNSRSEMNVSTLELGDSALYLCASSFEASPYYEQYFGPGTRLTVT.

The rearrangement links TRBV6-5 to TRBJ2-7; D ambiguous. Trimming removed 4 bases from V and 4 bases from J, with 11 bases in between. CDR1 is MNHEY and CDR2 is SVGAGI in the germline V gene. CDR3 length: 13 amino acids. CDR3 protein: CASSFSGLYEQYF. CDR3 nucleotides: TGTGCCAGCAGTTTCTCCGGGCTTTACGAGCAGTACTTC.

The rearrangement links TRBV7-9 to TRBJ2-2; 10 bases are a match to TRBD2. J lost 5 bases, V lost 0 bases, and 3 bases had no gene match. The germline gives CDR1 SEHNR, CDR2 FQNEAQ (reference sequence). The CDR3 totals 16 residues. The CDR3 DNA reads as TGTGCCAGCAGCTTAGCCCAGCGGGAGGGTACCGGGGAGCTGTTTTTT. Encoded protein: CASSLAQREGTGELFF.

V gene TRBV28 combines with J gene TRBJ2-2, with 7 nucleotides matching TRBD1. Germline V CDR1 and CDR2: MDHEN, SYDVKM. V was pared by 7 bases and J by 12 bases, with 5 bases of the junction left unmatched. The CDR3 totals 11 residues. CDR3 sequence: CASTDRVKLFF. CDR3 sequence (DNA): TGTGCCAGCACAGACAGGGTGAAGCTGTTTTTT.

V and J are TRBV28 and TRBJ1-2, with a possible D match to TRBD1 (6 bases). The V end was cut by 3 bases, the J end by 4 bases, with 12 bases between. The CDR3 extends over 14 amino acids. Germline CDR1 and CDR2: MDHEN and SYDVKM. The CDR3 nucleotides are TGTGCCAGCAGTTTTTCGGGGGGCGGCTATGGCTACACCTTC. It encodes CASSFSGGGYGYTF.

This clone was seen many times. The V gene is TRBV6-1, the J gene TRBJ1-1, with unresolved D. Trimming pared 0 bases from V and 1 base from J, leaving 6 bases between. CDR3 length: 14 residues. The V gene's germline CDR1 is MNHNS and CDR2 SASEGT. CDR3 sequence: CASSEARANTEAFF. CDR3 bases: TGTGCCAGCAGTGAAGCGAGGGCGAACACTGAAGCTTTCTTT.

The rearrangement joins TRBV10-3 to TRBJ2-1, with 7 bases that match TRBD2. The CDR3 is made up of 15 amino acids. V shed 4 bases, J shed 7 bases, and the junction held 10 bases outside the gene matches. Germline V gene sequence: CDR1 ENHRY, CDR2 SYGVKD. CDR3 protein: CAISALAKRGNEQFF. CDR3 nucleotide sequence: TGTGCCATCAGTGCACTAGCGAAAAGAGGGAATGAGCAGTTCTTC.

This clone was found many times. The genes are TRBV4-1 and TRBJ2-1; 10 nucleotides align to TRBD2. The CDR3 runs to 16 residues. Germline-derived CDR1 and CDR2 are MGHRA and YSYEKL. Trimming removed 2 bases from V and 7 bases from J; junction bases left unmatched: 8. The CDR3 DNA reads TGCGCCAGCAGCCAAACTAGCGGGAATTTTAGGAATGAGCAGTTCTTC. Protein sequence: CASSQTSGNFRNEQFF.